This T cell receptor (beta chain) was identified during a study of immune evolution from preneoplasia to lung adenocarcinoma. Study context: HLA loss of heterozygosity: around 6.5% AIS, about 15% MIA, approximately 35% ADC, none AAH. Overall study findings and caveats: Normal lung had the highest top T cell clone frequencies. Compared with EGFR-mutant or double wild-type lesions, KRAS-mutant nodules were more clonal.

The CDR3 contains 13 residues. Per the germline V gene, CDR1 is GTSNPN and CDR2 is SVGIG (reference sequence). The ends were cut back, 2 bases at V and 9 bases at J, with 14 bases in the middle. Libraries were prepared by immunoSEQ multiplex PCR; TCRdb keeps only in-frame clonotypes and omits some of them. The sample shows 37,000 or so clones, roughly 68% of them seen only once. Comment on this clone: Its antigen is unidentified.

Sequenced: FFPE invasive lung adenocarcinoma tissue. The V and J genes are TRBV30 and TRBJ1-5; D might be TRBD1 (5 bases). The sequence was obtained from a person aged 55 to 70 with lung adenocarcinoma. CDR3 sequence: CAWSTRDRGPQHF. CDR3 coding DNA: TGTGCCTGGAGTACAAGGGACCGTGGGCCCCAGCATTTT.